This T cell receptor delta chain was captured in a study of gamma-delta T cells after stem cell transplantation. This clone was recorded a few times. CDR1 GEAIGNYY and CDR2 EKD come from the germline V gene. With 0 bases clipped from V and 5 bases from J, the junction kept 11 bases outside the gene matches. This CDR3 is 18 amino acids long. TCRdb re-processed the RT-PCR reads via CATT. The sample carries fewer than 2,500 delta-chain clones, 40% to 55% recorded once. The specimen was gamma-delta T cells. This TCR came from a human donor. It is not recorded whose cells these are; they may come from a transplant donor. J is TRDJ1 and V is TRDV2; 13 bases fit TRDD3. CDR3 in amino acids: CACDTVSILGDTMDKLIF. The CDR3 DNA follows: TGTGCCTGTGACACCGTTTCGATACTGGGGGATACGATGGATAAACTCATCTTT.